The 18 T cell receptor beta chains below come from one sample, sequenced in a study of regulatory T cells in long-lasting Graves disease (dated by TCRdb to 2020 to 2023). Explained via the paper, the time point label denotes: newly diagnosed GD, antithyroid drugs for less than 3 months. For both TCR sequencing and RNA sequencing, RNA was extracted from PBMCs using TRIzol. The library was obtained by multiplex PCR. The reads were generated on an Illumina HiSeq 4000. To build TCR beta libraries, CDR3 regions were amplified by Arm-PCR using iRepertoire HTBI primers. TCRdb cleaned the public reads at Q25 with fastp, built clones with MiXCR and kept in-frame beta chains. Each CDR3 protein gets just one entry, which takes the most common genes and DNA from the rows behind it. The sample contains almost 450,000 distinct CDR3 sequences, roughly 17% of them found a single time. About 10% of the sample comes from the top ten.

The same specimen was also included in a second study, on T cells in Graves' hyperthyroidism and ophthalmopathy.

Source: peripheral blood mononuclear cells (PBMCs), taken at new diagnosis, from a patient treated with antithyroid drugs. These receptors all stem from a woman under 40 with Graves disease. Donor details come from another sample of the same person, matched by shared clones.

The V gene is TRBV24-1, the J gene TRBJ2-3, with 8 bases identical to TRBD2. The V gene end was trimmed by 5 bases and the J gene end by 0 bases; junction bases not matched to a gene: 9. This CDR3 has 17 residues. Germline V lookup: CDR1 KGHDR, CDR2 SFDVKD. The CDR3 bases are TGTGCCACCAGTGTAGGACTAGCCGGGGTTAGCACAGATACGCAGTATTTT. Translating it yields CATSVGLAGVSTDTQYF.

This clonotype was found many times. The chain combines TRBV7-9 with TRBJ2-6, with D uncertain. Between the trimmed V and J ends, which lost 0 bases and 1 base, there was a span of 13 bases. CDR1 is SEHNR and CDR2 is FQNEAQ in the germline V gene (reference sequence). The CDR3 is 18 amino acids. CDR3 sequence: CASSLALLFGSGANVLTF. As DNA, the CDR3 is TGTGCCAGCAGCTTAGCCCTTCTGTTTGGGTCTGGGGCCAACGTCCTGACTTTC.

Only a few counts were recorded for this clonotype. The V gene is TRBV6-1, the J gene TRBJ1-2; 7 bases match TRBD1. V lost 2 bases to trimming and J lost 5 bases; unmatched junction nucleotides: 2. The CDR3 is 13 residues long. Germline V gives CDR1 MNHNS, CDR2 SASEGT. CDR3 region: CASSEQGGYGYTF. CDR3 bases: TGTGCCAGCAGTGAACAGGGGGGTTATGGCTACACCTTC.

This clonotype was counted ten times or more. The chain employs TRBV5-5 and TRBJ1-4; weak D call: TRBD1 (6 bases). The V gene lost 1 base and the J gene lost 0 bases, with 16 bases spanning the gap. Germline CDR1 reads SGHKS; CDR2 reads YYEKEE (reference sequence). The CDR3 totals 18 residues. This CDR3 is CASSLQDSLSATNEKLFF. DNA of the CDR3: TGTGCCAGCAGCTTGCAGGACAGTCTATCTGCAACTAATGAAAAACTGTTTTTT.

This clonotype was detected ten times or more. The chain joins TRBV6-2 or TRBV6-3 to TRBJ1-1; D gene unclear. V was clipped by 8 bases and J by 4 bases, with 20 bases between them. CDR3 size: 15 residues. Germline assignment: CDR1 MNHEY and CDR2 SVGEGT. The CDR3 DNA sequence: TGTGCCAGCTGTTCTGGGTATAGAGGAGTCACTGAAGCTTTCTTT. It yields the protein CASCSGYRGVTEAFF.

Ten or more counts support this clonotype. The chain links TRBV18 to TRBJ1-1; 7 bases line up with TRBD1. The length of the CDR3 is 13 residues. Germline V gene sequence: CDR1 KGHSH, CDR2 LQKENI. The J segment lost 3 bases and the V segment lost 8 bases, leaving 6 bases of the junction unmatched. The CDR3 spells CASSPDRDTEAFF. The DNA for the CDR3 is TGTGCCAGCAGCCCCGACAGGGACACTGAAGCTTTCTTT.

This clonotype was recorded many times. The chain recombines TRBV5-1 with TRBJ1-1; D gene unclear. The germline V and J ends were trimmed by 4 bases and 3 bases, with 16 bases remaining between them. The CDR3 runs to 15 residues. The V gene's germline CDR1 is SGHRS and CDR2 YFSETQ. The CDR3, as DNA: TGCGCCAGCAGCCCCCGGTCGGGGTGGGACACTGAAGCTTTCTTT. Its translation: CASSPRSGWDTEAFF.

V is TRBV6-5 and J is TRBJ1-5, with D possibly being TRBD1 (5 bases). The CDR3 totals 17 residues. Germline-derived CDR1 and CDR2 are MNHEY and SVGAGI. V was clipped by 2 bases and J by 2 bases, with 16 bases between them. The CDR3: CASSYRFSGVGNQPQHF. CDR3 in DNA: TGTGCCAGCAGTTACAGATTTTCGGGGGTTGGCAATCAGCCCCAGCATTTT.

V usage is TRBV3-1 and J usage is TRBJ1-2, with D uncertain. Germline V CDR1 and CDR2: LGHDT, YNNKEL (reference sequence). V shed 9 bases and J shed 5 bases, with 10 bases lying between them. The CDR3 is made up of 11 amino acids. The DNA for the CDR3 is TGTGCCAGTAACGGAGGTTATGGCTACACCTTC. It codes for CASNGGYGYTF.

There are many counts of this clonotype. The rearrangement links TRBV29-1 to TRBJ2-1, with D maybe TRBD2 (5 bases). The CDR3 length is 16 residues. Germline CDR1 SQVTM, CDR2 ANQGSEA. The V and J ends lost 7 bases and 0 bases respectively, with 19 bases between them. The CDR3 DNA reads TGCAGCGAGACCTCTCGTGAGCGGAGCTCCTACAATGAGCAGTTCTTC. The encoded protein is CSETSRERSSYNEQFF.

This clonotype was detected many times. The rearrangement uses TRBV7-9 and TRBJ2-7; 11 bases map to TRBD2. The CDR3 runs 17 residues. The germline gives CDR1 SEHNR, CDR2 FQNEAQ (reference sequence). V lost 1 base and J lost 6; bases outside the gene matches: 11. The CDR3 sequence: CASSLVRTSGGRGEQYF. The CDR3, as DNA: TGTGCCAGCAGCTTAGTAAGAACTAGCGGGGGTCGTGGCGAGCAGTACTTC.

The table lists this clonotype with many counts. V is TRBV7-2 and J is TRBJ1-2, with unresolved D. Trimming removed 0 bases at V and 10 bases at J, with 9 bases between. This CDR3 comprises 12 residues. The germline CDR1 and CDR2 sequences are SGHTA and FQGNSA. The CDR3 DNA is TGTGCCAGCAGCTTAGCAGGAGACGACTACACCTTC. Its translation is CASSLAGDDYTF.

The chain links TRBV11-3 to TRBJ2-2; D may correspond to TRBD1 or TRBD2 (5 bases each). Germline V gene lookup returns CDR1 SGHNT and CDR2 YENEEA. This CDR3 comprises 15 residues. The ends were cut back, 5 bases at V and 3 bases at J, with 13 bases in the middle. CDR3: CASSRDGKDTGELFF. The CDR3 nucleotides are TGTGCCAGCAGCAGGGACGGGAAGGACACCGGGGAGCTGTTTTTT.

This clonotype was detected many times. The chain combines TRBV5-1 with TRBJ1-4; the D gene is possibly TRBD1 (6 bases). The CDR3 is 14 residues long. The V end was cut by 9 bases, the J end by 0 bases, with 12 bases between. CDR1 SGHRS and CDR2 YFSETQ come from the germline V gene. CDR3 in amino acids: CATRDTPTNEKLFF. CDR3 nucleotides: TGCGCCACCAGGGACACCCCAACTAATGAAAAACTGTTTTTT. The whole variable domain, filled in from reference TRBV5-1 and TRBJ1-4, reads KAGVTQTPRYLIKTRGQQVTLSCSPISGHRSVSWYQQTPGQGLQFLFEYFSETQRNKGNFPGRFSGRQFSNSRSEMNVSTLELGDSALYLCATRDTPTNEKLFFGSGTQLSVL.

The table lists this clonotype with many counts. This chain joins TRBV10-3 and TRBJ1-1; 7 bases fit TRBD1. The V gene end was trimmed by 10 bases and the J gene end by 0 bases; junction bases not matched to a gene: 5. The length of the CDR3 is 13 residues. In germline, CDR1 is ENHRY, CDR2 SYGVKD. CDR3 sequence reads: CATGTELNTEAFF. The CDR3 DNA reads TGTGCCACCGGGACAGAGCTGAACACTGAAGCTTTCTTT.

This clonotype was seen many times. This chain links TRBV19 with TRBJ2-1; D is perhaps TRBD1 (8 bases). V was cut by 8 bases and J by 4 bases, with 21 bases left in between. This CDR3 contains 16 residues. Germline V gives CDR1 LNHDA, CDR2 SQIVND (reference sequence). CDR3 nucleotide sequence: TGTGCCAGTCACGGGAGGACAGGGCAGGGGTACAATGAGCAGTTCTTC. This encodes CASHGRTGQGYNEQFF.

This clonotype was seen repeatedly, ten times or more. This chain uses TRBV15 with TRBJ2-3; D remains ambiguous. The CDR3 totals 19 residues. The ends were cut back, 0 bases at V and 2 bases at J, with 21 bases in the middle. Germline V gene lookup returns CDR1 LNHNV and CDR2 YYDKDF (reference sequence). In nucleotides, the CDR3 is TGTGCCACCAGCAGAGATCTAATCGGTGGGCCCTCTTTCACAGATACGCAGTATTTT. Amino acid sequence: CATSRDLIGGPSFTDTQYF.

J is TRBJ2-7 and V is TRBV29-1; 13 nucleotides align to TRBD2. CDR3 length equals 15 residues. The germline gives CDR1 SQVTM, CDR2 ANQGSEA. The CDR3 DNA is TGCAGTGCCGGGGGGACTAGCGGGATCTCCTACGAGCAGTACTTC. Translated, it gives CSAGGTSGISYEQYF.